This T cell receptor (beta chain) was captured in a study of cytomegalovirus exposure and HLA in healthy donors. With regard to this clone: What it binds is not known.

With V trimmed by 2 bases and J by 10 bases, 8 bases remained unmatched. The CDR3 consists of 14 residues. Germline lookup yields CDR1 SEHNR and CDR2 FQNEAQ (reference sequence). The study, taken as a whole, reports: What was likely a sequencing artifact was a cluster of highly shared sequence variants. Researchers reported from a later analysis that most CMV-associated TCR beta chains appeared HLA-restricted.

Primers for the PCR totalled 60 Vbeta and 13 Jbeta. Using immunoSEQ multiplex PCR, the repertoire was profiled, and TCRdb retains in-frame clones only, with some absent. The sample includes 200,000 or so clones, around four fifths of them seen just once. The sequencing sample was made of PBMCs. This TCR derives from a woman aged 45 to 65 in good health and CMV-seropositive. This sequence joins TRBV7-9 and TRBJ2-1; 7 nucleotides match TRBD1. This CDR3 reads CASSLFEGAKEQFF. Written as DNA, the CDR3 is TGTGCCAGCAGCTTATTTGAGGGGGCGAAGGAGCAGTTCTTC. Variable domain in full (rest from reference TRBV7-9 and TRBJ2-1): DTGVSQNPRHKITKRGQNVTFRCDPISEHNRLYWYRQTLGQGPEFLTYFQNEAQLEKSRLLSDRFSAERPKGSFSTLEIQRTEQGDSAMYLCASSLFEGAKEQFFGPGTRLTVL.